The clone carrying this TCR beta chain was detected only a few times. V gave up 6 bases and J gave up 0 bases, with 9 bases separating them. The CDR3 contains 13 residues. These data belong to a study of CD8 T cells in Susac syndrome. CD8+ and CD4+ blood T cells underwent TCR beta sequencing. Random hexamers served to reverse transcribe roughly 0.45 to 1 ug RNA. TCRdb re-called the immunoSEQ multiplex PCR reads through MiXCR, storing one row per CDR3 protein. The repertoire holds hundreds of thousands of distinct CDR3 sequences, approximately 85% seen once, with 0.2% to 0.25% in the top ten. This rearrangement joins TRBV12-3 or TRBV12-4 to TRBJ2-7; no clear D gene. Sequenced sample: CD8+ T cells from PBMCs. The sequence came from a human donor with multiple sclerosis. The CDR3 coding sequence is TGTGCCAGCAGCTCGACCTACTCCTACGAGCAGTACTTC. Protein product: CASSSTYSYEQYF.